One sample yielded the 27 T cell receptor beta chains listed below, sequenced in a study of T cell changes during pregnancy in multiple sclerosis. The method was immunoSEQ multiplex PCR; TCRdb's version includes in-frame clones alone and lacks a portion of them. The data hold 85,000 to 130,000 clones, with 85% to 95% observed a single time. This material consisted of peripheral blood, taken after pregnancy. Source of these receptors: a female donor with multiple sclerosis, enrolled in a pregnancy study.

This clone occurred a few times. V gene TRBV5-4 combines with J gene TRBJ1-1; unclear D gene. The CDR3 spans 16 residues. Germline assignment: CDR1 SGHNT and CDR2 YYREEE (reference sequence). Trimming took off 0 bases at V and 5 bases at J, with 17 bases between the two ends. CDR3 sequence (DNA): TGTGCCAGCAGCTTGGGTCCGACTGAACCGGGGACTGAAGCTTTCTTT. It codes for CASSLGPTEPGTEAFF. The full variable domain, rest sourced from reference TRBV5-4 and TRBJ1-1, is ETGVTQSPTHLIKTRGQQVTLRCSSQSGHNTVSWYQQALGQGPQFIFQYYREEENGRGNFPPRFSGLQFPNYSSELNVNALELDDSALYLCASSLGPTEPGTEAFFGQGTRLTVV.

This chain joins TRBV11-1 and TRBJ1-1, with a tentative D call TRBD1 (5 bases). Trimming took 1 base from V and 8 from J, leaving 11 bases between them. Germline lookup yields CDR1 SGHAT and CDR2 FQDESV (reference sequence). CDR3 size: 13 residues. The DNA of the CDR3 is TGTGCCAGCAGCTTAGGACAGTTATACGAAGCTTTCTTT. This translates into CASSLGQLYEAFF.

The gene calls are TRBV27 and TRBJ2-7, with D perhaps TRBD2 (6 bases). V was trimmed by 2 bases and J by 2 bases, leaving 13 bases between them. The CDR3 runs to 15 residues. CDR1 MNHEY and CDR2 SMNVEV come from the germline V gene (reference sequence). The CDR3 protein is CASSLRGDLTYEQYF. CDR3 bases: TGTGCCAGCAGTTTACGAGGGGACTTAACCTACGAGCAGTACTTC.

V gene TRBV29-1 combines with J gene TRBJ1-2; D ambiguous. Looked up from germline, CDR1 is SQVTM and CDR2 is ANQGSEA. Trimming cost V 2 bases and J 2 bases, with 6 bases left between them. The CDR3 totals 12 residues. The CDR3 bases are TGCAGCGTTGAACGAGGGAACTATGGCTACACCTTC. Residues: CSVERGNYGYTF.

The chain joins TRBV28 to TRBJ2-3; D is ambiguous. The germline CDR1 and CDR2 sequences are MDHEN and SYDVKM. The CDR3 length is 16 residues. V gave up 4 bases and J gave up 2 bases, with 16 bases separating them. The CDR3 DNA is TGTGCCAGCAGTTCCACTGACATCCCCCCCACAGATACGCAGTATTTT. Encoded protein: CASSSTDIPPTDTQYF.

The chain carries TRBV28 and TRBJ1-1, with 9 bases fitting TRBD1. Germline V CDR1 and CDR2: MDHEN, SYDVKM. V gave up 3 bases and J gave up 3 bases; unmatched junction bases: 5. This CDR3 is 15 amino acids long. This chain's CDR3 is CASSLRDREYTEAFF. The CDR3, as DNA: TGTGCCAGCAGTTTGCGGGACAGGGAGTACACTGAAGCTTTCTTT.

This chain joins TRBV19 and TRBJ1-2, with TRBD1 identical over 10 bases. Trimming took 7 bases from V and 8 from J; bases not matched to a gene: 13. This CDR3 contains 15 residues. Germline assignment: CDR1 LNHDA and CDR2 SQIVND (reference sequence). The CDR3 nucleotides are TGTGCCAGTAACACACGGGACAGGGGATTCGGCGGCTACACCTTC. Amino acids: CASNTRDRGFGGYTF.

J is TRBJ2-5 and V is TRBV5-1; maybe TRBD2 (6 bases). The CDR3 has 16 residues. Per the germline V gene, CDR1 is SGHRS and CDR2 is YFSETQ. V lost 3 bases and J 5 bases, leaving 20 bases between the germline ends. The CDR3 sequence: CASSSRVGPRGETQYF. DNA for the CDR3: TGCGCCAGCAGCTCGCGAGTGGGGCCCCGGGGGGAGACCCAGTACTTC.

The chain employs TRBV14 and TRBJ1-2; 7 bases map to TRBD1. CDR1 is SGHDN and CDR2 is FVKESK in the germline V gene. Germline trimming cut 4 bases from V and 4 bases from J; bases unmatched to any gene: 12. The CDR3 is made up of 16 amino acids. The CDR3 DNA follows: TGTGCCAGCAGCCCGAGCGACAGGGTGGGTCTCTATGGCTACACCTTC. As protein: CASSPSDRVGLYGYTF.

This rearrangement joins TRBV27 to TRBJ2-3; no reliable D call. This CDR3 spans 18 amino acids. CDR1 and CDR2 (germline): MNHEY, SMNVEV (reference sequence). V was shortened by 3 bases and J by 0 bases, with 19 bases between the two germline ends. The CDR3 spells CASSLVPGGASSTDTQYF. The CDR3 bases are TGTGCCAGCAGTTTGGTCCCTGGCGGCGCATCTAGCACAGATACGCAGTATTTT.

V and J are TRBV4-1 and TRBJ2-2; D might be TRBD2 (6 bases). Trimming shortened V by 0 bases and J by 1 base, and 12 bases separated the two germline ends. This CDR3 spans 17 amino acids. Germline V gene lookup returns CDR1 MGHRA and CDR2 YSYEKL. The CDR3 DNA sequence: TGCGCCAGCAGCCAAGACTGGGGTAGCGGGAACACCGGGGAGCTGTTTTTT. It codes for CASSQDWGSGNTGELFF.

CDR3 DNA sequence: TGTGCCAGCAGTTCGGGACTAGCTACCTACGAGCAGTACTTC. Translation: CASSSGLATYEQYF. This chain uses TRBV6-1 with TRBJ2-7; 9 bases match TRBD2. The CDR3 length is 14 residues. The germline gives CDR1 MNHNS, CDR2 SASEGT. The junction had 4 bases not matched to a gene; V was cut back by 5 bases and J by 2 bases.

V gene TRBV29-1 combines with J gene TRBJ1-1; D uncertain. The germline gives CDR1 SQVTM, CDR2 ANQGSEA. V dropped 2 bases and J dropped 0 bases, with 10 bases sitting between them. This CDR3 has 14 amino acids. The CDR3 DNA follows: TGCAGCGTTGAACCACATCGAATGAACACTGAAGCTTTCTTT. Its protein product is CSVEPHRMNTEAFF.

The chain links TRBV7-8 to TRBJ1-1, with 9 bases identical to TRBD1. Germline trimming cut 10 bases from V and 2 bases from J; bases unmatched to any gene: 11. The germline V gene encodes CDR1 SGHVS and CDR2 FQNEAQ. The CDR3 sequence is 15 residues long. The CDR3 DNA reads TGTGCCACCTCTCCCCGGACAGGGGATAACACTGAAGCTTTCTTT. This codes for CATSPRTGDNTEAFF.

This sequence joins TRBV19 and TRBJ1-5; the match to TRBD1 covers 9 bases. Germline V gene data show CDR1 as LNHDA and CDR2 as SQIVND (reference sequence). Losses at the gene ends were 5 bases for V and 3 bases for J; bases not matched to a gene: 5. This CDR3 region has 15 residues. CDR3 DNA sequence: TGTGCCAGTAGTCCCCGGACAGGGGACAATCAGCCCCAGCATTTT. Amino acid sequence: CASSPRTGDNQPQHF.

The chain combines TRBV5-1 with TRBJ2-1; TRBD2 is a possible D gene (6 bases). V was clipped by 3 bases and J by 9 bases, with 13 bases between them. From germline, CDR1 is SGHRS and CDR2 YFSETQ. This CDR3 contains 13 residues. Here the CDR3 DNA reads TGCGCCAGCAGCTCGGACTTTAGCGGTGAGCAGTTCTTC. This codes for CASSSDFSGEQFF.

The V gene is TRBV19, the J gene TRBJ2-2; TRBD2 matches at 7 bases. After removal of 5 bases from V and 0 bases from J, the junction contained 6 bases not matched to a gene. Germline CDR1 LNHDA, CDR2 SQIVND (reference sequence). This CDR3 has 16 amino acids. In DNA form, the CDR3 reads TGTGCCAGTAGTCCCTCCGGGACTACGAACACCGGGGAGCTGTTTTTT. Translated: CASSPSGTTNTGELFF.

This sequence joins TRBV2 and TRBJ1-1; maybe TRBD1 (5 bases). Germline CDR1 reads SNHLY; CDR2 reads FYNNEI. The ends were cut back, 8 bases at V and 0 bases at J, with 22 bases in the middle. This CDR3 is 17 amino acids long. CDR3 loop: CASAPGLSVNLNTEAFF. The CDR3 nucleotides are TGTGCCAGCGCTCCGGGACTATCGGTGAACTTGAACACTGAAGCTTTCTTT.

The chain recombines TRBV19 with TRBJ1-2; D may be TRBD1 (6 bases). In germline, CDR1 is LNHDA, CDR2 SQIVND (reference sequence). The CDR3 length is 14 residues. V was cut by 6 bases and J by 2 bases, with 13 bases left in between. CDR3 nucleotide sequence: TGTGCCAGTAGCGCGGGCAGGGGAAACTATGGCTACACCTTC. Translated: CASSAGRGNYGYTF.

The V gene is TRBV19, the J gene TRBJ1-5; D is ambiguous. CDR3 length equals 17 residues. The germline V gene encodes CDR1 LNHDA and CDR2 SQIVND (reference sequence). V was cut by 1 base and J by 1 base, with 14 bases left in between. The CDR3 DNA sequence: TGTGCCAGTAGTATAGGTTCTGGAGGGCAGAGCAATCAGCCCCAGCATTTT. This gives the protein CASSIGSGGQSNQPQHF.

The chain uses TRBV5-4 and TRBJ2-5, with 12 nucleotides matching TRBD2. J was trimmed by 7 bases and V by 4 bases; bases with no gene match: 11. Germline loops: CDR1 SGHNT, CDR2 YYREEE (reference sequence). The CDR3 sequence is 16 residues long. CDR3 residues: CASSPGELAGGRTQYF. In DNA form, the CDR3 reads TGTGCCAGCAGCCCTGGGGAACTAGCGGGGGGTAGGACCCAGTACTTC.

The chain recombines TRBV6-5 with TRBJ2-7; 12 bases map to TRBD2. The CDR3 runs 14 residues. V lost 6 bases, J lost 6 bases, and 6 bases stayed unmatched. Per germline, CDR1 MNHEY and CDR2 SVGAGI. The CDR3 is CASSSGTSGFEQYF. The CDR3 DNA reads as TGTGCCAGCAGCTCCGGGACTAGCGGGTTCGAGCAGTACTTC.

This chain joins TRBV2 and TRBJ2-1, with D maybe TRBD2 (5 bases). Germline CDR1 reads SNHLY; CDR2 reads FYNNEI. V lost 6 bases and J 0 bases, leaving 15 bases between the germline ends. CDR3 size: 16 residues. This chain's CDR3 is CASRVGLMSSYNEQFF. The CDR3 DNA is TGTGCCAGCAGGGTTGGACTGATGAGCTCCTACAATGAGCAGTTCTTC.

This clone was seen once. This sequence joins TRBV6-5 and TRBJ2-5; D unclear. The tail of the sequence fits TRBJ2-7 better, so the J call may be wrong. This CDR3 contains 11 residues. Germline CDR1 MNHEY, CDR2 SVGAGI. The CDR3 DNA sequence: TGTGCCAGCAGCTATATGGGCGAGCAGTACTTC. Translated, it gives CASSYMGEQYF.

The rearrangement links TRBV5-8 to TRBJ1-5; the D is unclear. V was shortened by 4 bases and J by 6 bases, with 11 bases between the two germline ends. The CDR3 loop spans 13 amino acids. The germline V gene encodes CDR1 SGHTS and CDR2 YDEGEE. The CDR3 sequence is CASSLRPSQPQHF. The CDR3 nucleotides read TGTGCCAGCAGCCTGAGGCCTAGTCAGCCCCAGCATTTT.

The J gene is TRBJ1-2, the V gene TRBV7-8; a weak D match, TRBD1 (6 bases). The CDR3 length is 16 residues. V lost 5 bases to trimming and J lost 5 bases, with 21 bases between them. CDR1 is SGHVS and CDR2 is FQNEAQ in the germline V gene. The CDR3 DNA reads TGTGCCAGCAGCCCGAGGGGGGGCCAGCGGCCTTATGGCTACACCTTC. This codes for CASSPRGGQRPYGYTF.

The V gene is TRBV27, the J gene TRBJ2-2; the D is unclear. The V end lost 5 bases, the J end lost 3 bases, and 10 bases lay between the germline ends. Germline V gives CDR1 MNHEY, CDR2 SMNVEV (reference sequence). The CDR3 runs to 14 residues. DNA for the CDR3: TGTGCCAGCAGTCTTTCTGTTTACACCGGGGAGCTGTTTTTT. Its translation is CASSLSVYTGELFF.